Below, 17 T cell receptor beta chains from the same sample are listed, as sequenced in a study of human T cells and chemical hapten exposure. The time point was: patch test 2, 6 weeks after DPC sensitization. Indicated treatment: therapeutic diphenylcyclopropenone sensitization with weekly scalp DPC. Each CDR3 protein is one row after TCRdb ran MiXCR on the RACE reads. This sample has 69,000 or so distinct CDR3 sequences, with about 9.3% found just once. Sequencing used whole blood, obtained in connection with sensitization to the hapten diphenylcyclopropenone (DPC). All receptors derive from a woman in her forties or fifties with alopecia areata. Some clones in this sample may be carry-over from other donors' samples.

Remarks on this clonotype: A read error may be the cause here, since a much bigger clone is one base away. V is TRBV3-1 and J is TRBJ2-2, with D maybe TRBD2 (5 bases). V was cut by 1 base and J by 4 bases, with 7 bases left in between. This CDR3 has 14 amino acids. CDR1 LGHDT and CDR2 YNNKEL come from the germline V gene (reference sequence). The CDR3 nucleotides read TGTGCCAGCAGCCAAGTCGGGGTCACCGGGGAGCTGTTTTTT. Amino acid sequence: CASSQVGVTGELFF. Using reference TRBV3-1 and TRBJ2-2 for the parts outside the CDR3, the full variable domain is DTAVSQTPKYLVTQMGNDKSIKCEQNLGHDTMYWYKQDSKKFLKIMFSYNNKELIINETVPNRFSPKSPDKAHLNLHINSLELGDSAVYFCASSQVGVTGELFFGEGSRLTVL.

This clonotype was counted many times. The genes are TRBV6-2 or TRBV6-3 and TRBJ2-1; unclear D gene. V shed 0 bases and J shed 4 bases, with 10 bases lying between them. The CDR3 spans 15 residues. From germline, CDR1 is MNHEY and CDR2 SVGEGT. The CDR3 reads CASSYSNPLYNEQFF. CDR3 nucleotides: TGTGCCAGCAGTTACTCGAATCCCTTATACAATGAGCAGTTCTTC.

In this sample, this clonotype turned up many times. The chain links TRBV6-5 to TRBJ2-1, with 10 bases identical to TRBD2. CDR1 is MNHEY, CDR2 SVGAGI, per germline. This CDR3 region has 16 residues. V was clipped by 5 bases and J by 5 bases; unmatched bases: 9. The CDR3 here is CASSASSGSWNNEQFF. Here the CDR3 DNA reads TGTGCCAGCAGTGCATCTAGCGGGAGCTGGAACAATGAGCAGTTCTTC.

In its sample, this clonotype was seen a few times. The genes are TRBV7-9 and TRBJ2-3; D remains ambiguous. The germline CDR1 and CDR2 sequences are SEHNR and FQNEAQ (reference sequence). The V end was cut by 5 bases, the J end by 1 base, with 13 bases between. The length of the CDR3 is 15 residues. The CDR3 region is CASSRREVGTDTQYF. CDR3 in DNA: TGTGCCAGCAGCCGAAGGGAAGTGGGCACAGATACGCAGTATTTT.

Concerning this clonotype itself: A read error may produce the germline difference seen at one junction end. The V and J genes are TRBV12-3 or TRBV12-4 and TRBJ2-1, with 11 bases fitting TRBD2. This CDR3 has 13 amino acids. CDR3 in DNA: TGTGCCAGCAGACCATCCGTAGCGGGAGGGCCACTCTTC. Its protein is CASRPSVAGGPLF.

The chain has TRBV28 and TRBJ2-3; D perhaps matches TRBD2 (6 bases). V was clipped by 8 bases and J by 1 base, with 10 bases between them. CDR3 length: 13 residues. The germline V gene has CDR1 MDHEN and CDR2 SYDVKM. CDR3 loop: CASGTGGTDTQYF. The CDR3 DNA follows: TGTGCCAGCGGTACGGGAGGCACAGATACGCAGTATTTT. Supplemented by reference TRBV28 and TRBJ2-3, the full variable domain reads DVKVTQSSRYLVKRTGEKVFLECVQDMDHENMFWYRQDPGLGLRLIYFSYDVKMKEKGDIPEGYSVSREKKERFSLILESASTNQTSMYLCASGTGGTDTQYFGPGTRLTVL.

Many counts were recorded for this clonotype. The chain joins TRBV18 to TRBJ2-7, with 8 bases aligning to TRBD2. Germline CDR1 KGHSH, CDR2 LQKENI. Trimming cost V 5 bases and J 4 bases; bases outside gene matches: 10. This CDR3 has 15 residues. CDR3 sequence (DNA): TGTGCCAGCTCATACAGCGGGAGTAACGGTTACGAGCAGTACTTC. The encoded protein is CASSYSGSNGYEQYF.

This clonotype was found many times. The genes are TRBV29-1 and TRBJ2-3; D uncertain. Germline values: CDR1 SQVTM, CDR2 ANQGSEA. Trimming took 0 bases from V and 6 from J, leaving 7 bases between them. CDR3 length: 12 residues. DNA for the CDR3: TGCAGCGTTGAAGAAACCTCGGATACGCAGTATTTT. Protein product: CSVEETSDTQYF.

About this clonotype: Being one base from a much bigger clone, this may be a read error. V gene TRBV7-9 combines with J gene TRBJ2-7; D is perhaps TRBD1 (6 bases). In germline, CDR1 is SEHNR, CDR2 FQNEAQ (reference sequence). This CDR3 is 13 amino acids long. Trimming took 3 bases from V and 9 from J, leaving 15 bases between them. CDR3 nucleotide sequence: TGTGCCAGCAGCTTCGCAGGGGTAGACGGGCAGTACTTC. This translates into CASSFAGVDGQYF.

This clonotype was picked up many times. The V and J genes are TRBV30 and TRBJ2-1, with 14 bases identical to TRBD2. Trimming took 6 bases from V and 8 from J; bases not matched to a gene: 6. Germline V gives CDR1 GTSNPN, CDR2 SVGIG (reference sequence). This CDR3 is built from 14 residues. The DNA of the CDR3 is TGTGCCTGCATAGGGACTAGCGGGAGACATGAGCAGTTCTTC. Translated, it gives CACIGTSGRHEQFF.

This clonotype was found a few times. The chain is built from TRBV20-1 and TRBJ2-7; D uncertain. The CDR3 loop spans 12 amino acids. Germline values: CDR1 DFQATT, CDR2 SNEGSKA (reference sequence). The V gene lost 3 bases and the J gene lost 1 base, with 7 bases spanning the gap. The CDR3 sequence: CSARSRSYEQYF. Written as DNA, the CDR3 is TGCAGTGCTAGGTCGCGATCCTACGAGCAGTACTTC.

This clonotype was observed at least ten times. The genes are TRBV28 and TRBJ1-5; no reliable D call. The CDR3 has 12 residues. The germline CDR1 and CDR2 sequences are MDHEN and SYDVKM. V gave up 6 bases and J gave up 16 bases, with 19 bases separating them. The chain's CDR3 is CASSPTRNSIHF. For the CDR3, the DNA is TGTGCCAGCAGCCCGACCCGAAACAGTATACATTTT.

The chain couples TRBV20-1 to TRBJ1-1; D not resolved. This CDR3 contains 15 residues. Trimming shortened V by 0 bases and J by 1 base, and 12 bases separated the two germline ends. The germline V gene has CDR1 DFQATT and CDR2 SNEGSKA (reference sequence). The CDR3 DNA reads as TGCAGTGCTAGAGACCCGGGAGTGGGGAACACTGAAGCTTTCTTT. Translation: CSARDPGVGNTEAFF.

This clonotype occurred many times. The rearrangement links TRBV3-1 to TRBJ1-2; possible D gene TRBD1, 5 bases. This CDR3 contains 15 residues. The germline CDR1 and CDR2 sequences are LGHDT and YNNKEL (reference sequence). Trimming took off 4 bases at V and 5 bases at J, with 17 bases between the two ends. The CDR3 sequence: CASSLQRQSAYGYTF. CDR3 DNA sequence: TGTGCCAGCAGCCTCCAGCGACAGTCCGCTTATGGCTACACCTTC.

This clonotype was recorded at least ten times. The V and J genes are TRBV29-1 and TRBJ2-1; 7 nucleotides agree with TRBD1. The CDR3 totals 13 residues. Germline assignment: CDR1 SQVTM and CDR2 ANQGSEA. V shed 1 base and J 8 bases; nucleotides not matched to a gene: 5. In nucleotides, the CDR3 is TGCAGCGTTGAAGGACAGGGCTATGATGAGCAGTTCTTC. It encodes CSVEGQGYDEQFF.

The CDR3 sequence is CASSAAPTQTLYEQYF. For the CDR3, the DNA is TGTGCCAGCAGCGCCGCCCCCACCCAGACTCTCTACGAGCAGTACTTC. V usage is TRBV9 and J usage is TRBJ2-7; D unresolved. This CDR3 is 16 amino acids long. Germline CDR1 is SGDLS and CDR2 is YYNGEE. V was shortened by 3 bases and J by 3 bases, with 19 bases between the two germline ends.

This clonotype was detected many times. The V gene is TRBV29-1, the J gene TRBJ2-3; D is unclear. The germline V and J ends were trimmed by 7 bases and 1 base, with 12 bases remaining between them. CDR1 is SQVTM and CDR2 is ANQGSEA in the germline V gene. This CDR3 spans 13 amino acids. The CDR3 is CSGALAGTDTQYF. The CDR3 DNA reads as TGCAGCGGTGCTCTGGCGGGCACAGATACGCAGTATTTT.